Presented here are 3 T cell receptor beta chains from one specimen sequenced in a study of T cell changes during pregnancy in multiple sclerosis (dated by TCRdb to the late 2010s). Libraries were prepared through the immunoSEQ multiplex PCR assay. The immuneACCESS repertoire file appears here via TCRdb, limited to in-frame rearrangements. These files lack a portion of the clones; in checked studies, under half of the deficit traces to unresolved V genes, and the cause of the others is not known. The sample table contains fewer than 90,000 clones; only one count was recorded for around 94% of them. The top ten hold around 1.8% of the sample. Sequencing was performed on peripheral blood, taken after pregnancy. Receptor source: a female donor in good health, enrolled as a control in a pregnancy study.

The chain combines TRBV7-2 with TRBJ2-5, with D possibly matching TRBD2 (6 bases). The CDR3 extends over 14 amino acids. Germline V gene lookup returns CDR1 SGHTA and CDR2 FQGNSA. The germline V and J ends were trimmed by 1 base and 5 bases, with 11 bases remaining between them. This chain's CDR3 is CASSLGSGRETQYF. CDR3 in DNA: TGTGCCAGCAGCTTAGGTAGCGGAAGGGAGACCCAGTACTTC.

This sequence joins TRBV11-2 and TRBJ2-7; 7 bases are a match to TRBD1. V shed 9 bases and J 3 bases; nucleotides not matched to a gene: 2. Germline V gene sequence: CDR1 SGHAT, CDR2 FQNNGV. This CDR3 is built from 11 residues. CDR3 sequence: CARQGNYEQYF. The CDR3 DNA follows: TGTGCCAGACAGGGGAACTACGAGCAGTACTTC.

This clone was recorded once. V gene TRBV4-2 combines with J gene TRBJ2-1, with 16 positions matching TRBD2. Germline loops: CDR1 LGHNA, CDR2 YNFKEQ. The trim removed 0 bases at V and 7 bases at J, leaving 15 bases unmatched. The CDR3 is made up of 21 amino acids. The CDR3, as DNA: TGTGCCAGCAGCCAAGATTGGGGCGTAATCGGGACTAGCGGGAGGGCTAATGAGCAGTTCTTC. It is translated as CASSQDWGVIGTSGRANEQFF.